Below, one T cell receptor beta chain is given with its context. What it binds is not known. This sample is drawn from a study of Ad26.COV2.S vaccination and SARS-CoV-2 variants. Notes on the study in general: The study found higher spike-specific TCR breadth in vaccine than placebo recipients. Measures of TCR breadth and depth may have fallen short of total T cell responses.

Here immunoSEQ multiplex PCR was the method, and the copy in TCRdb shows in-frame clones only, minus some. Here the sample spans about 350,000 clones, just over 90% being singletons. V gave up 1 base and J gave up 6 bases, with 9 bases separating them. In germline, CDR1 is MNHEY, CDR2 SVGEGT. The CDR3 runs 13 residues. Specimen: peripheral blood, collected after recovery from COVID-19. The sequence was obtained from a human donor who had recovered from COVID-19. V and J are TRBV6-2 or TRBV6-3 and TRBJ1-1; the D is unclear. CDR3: CASSYWLLPEAFF. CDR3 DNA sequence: TGTGCCAGCAGTTACTGGCTCCTCCCTGAAGCTTTCTTT.